This T cell receptor beta chain was obtained from a study of circulating CD8 cells and anti-PD-1 response in melanoma. General study findings and limits: At M1, fewer than 7.5% of TRB clonotypes appeared in multiple subsets. A small cohort with few responders supplied the baseline and M1 comparisons.

Each library started from 15 ng of total RNA using the QIAseq Immune Repertoire TCR panel. One entry per CDR3 protein, called by TCRdb with MiXCR from the reads. The sample records about 700 distinct CDR3 sequences, 9.5% to 15% being singletons. From live CD3+CD8+TCRalphabeta+ cells, four PD-1 and/or TIGIT subsets were sorted. This clonotype was recorded a few times. Its target is unknown. A read error is possible here, since a much larger clone lies one base away. Here the sequenced sample was CD8+ T cells from PBMCs, taken at baseline or after one month of anti-PD-1 therapy (not recorded which). The source is a human donor with melanoma.

CDR3 sequence reads: CASSQVSGTNTRELFF. In DNA, the CDR3 is TGCGCCAGCAGCCAAGTAAGCGGGACGAACACCAGGGAGCTGTTTTTT. The rearrangement joins TRBV4-1 to TRBJ2-2; 7 bases line up with TRBD2. The CDR3 is 16 residues long. Looked up from germline, CDR1 is MGHRA and CDR2 is YSYEKL.